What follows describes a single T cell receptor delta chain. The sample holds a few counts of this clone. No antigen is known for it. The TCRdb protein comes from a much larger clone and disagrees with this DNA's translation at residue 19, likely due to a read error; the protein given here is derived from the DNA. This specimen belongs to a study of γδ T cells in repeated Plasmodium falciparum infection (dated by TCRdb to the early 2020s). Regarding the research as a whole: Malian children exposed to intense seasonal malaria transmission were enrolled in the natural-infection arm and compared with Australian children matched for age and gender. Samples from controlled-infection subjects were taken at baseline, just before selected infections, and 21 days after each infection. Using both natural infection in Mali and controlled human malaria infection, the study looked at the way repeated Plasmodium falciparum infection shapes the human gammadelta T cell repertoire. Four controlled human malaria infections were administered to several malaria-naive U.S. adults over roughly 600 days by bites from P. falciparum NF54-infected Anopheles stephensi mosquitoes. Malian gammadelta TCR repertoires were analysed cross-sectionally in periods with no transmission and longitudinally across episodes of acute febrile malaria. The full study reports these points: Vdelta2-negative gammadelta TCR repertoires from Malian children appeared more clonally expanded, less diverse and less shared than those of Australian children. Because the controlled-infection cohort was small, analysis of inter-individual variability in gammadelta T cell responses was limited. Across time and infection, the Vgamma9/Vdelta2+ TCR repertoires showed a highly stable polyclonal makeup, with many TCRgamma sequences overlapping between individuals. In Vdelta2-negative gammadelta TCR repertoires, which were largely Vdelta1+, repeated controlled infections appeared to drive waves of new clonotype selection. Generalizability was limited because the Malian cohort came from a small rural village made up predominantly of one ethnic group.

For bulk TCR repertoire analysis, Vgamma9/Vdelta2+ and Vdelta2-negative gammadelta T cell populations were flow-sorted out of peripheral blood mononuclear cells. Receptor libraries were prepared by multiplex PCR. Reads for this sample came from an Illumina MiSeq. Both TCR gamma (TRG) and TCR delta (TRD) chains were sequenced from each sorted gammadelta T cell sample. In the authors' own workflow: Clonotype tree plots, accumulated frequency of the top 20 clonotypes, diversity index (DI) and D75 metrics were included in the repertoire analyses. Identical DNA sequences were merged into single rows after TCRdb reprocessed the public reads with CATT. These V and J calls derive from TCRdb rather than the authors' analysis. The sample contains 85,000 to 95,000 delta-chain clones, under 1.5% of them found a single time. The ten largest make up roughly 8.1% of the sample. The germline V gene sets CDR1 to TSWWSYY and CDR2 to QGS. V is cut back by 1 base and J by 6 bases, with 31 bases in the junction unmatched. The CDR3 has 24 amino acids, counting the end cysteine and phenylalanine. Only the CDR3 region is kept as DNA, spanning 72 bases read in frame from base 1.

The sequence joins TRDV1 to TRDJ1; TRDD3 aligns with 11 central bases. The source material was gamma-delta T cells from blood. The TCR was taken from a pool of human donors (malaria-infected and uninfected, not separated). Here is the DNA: TGTGCTCTTGGGGAACAATCATACCTTCCCTTCGAACTACTGGGGGATAAAAAGGGTCATAAACTCATCTTT. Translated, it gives CALGEQSYLPFELLGDKKGHKLIF.